This TCR beta chain emerged from a study of blood T cell repertoires in COVID-19. This clone was detected a few times. Germline trimming cut 4 bases from V and 2 bases from J; bases unmatched to any gene: 1. Germline CDR1 and CDR2: SEHNR and FQNEAQ (reference sequence). The CDR3 is 14 amino acids. Method: immunoSEQ multiplex PCR; TCRdb's copy keeps in-frame clones and lacks some. The table shows over 250,000 clones, with about 89% occurring only once. The V and J genes are TRBV7-9 and TRBJ1-2, with TRBD1 matching over 10 bases. The TCR was taken from a young woman who had recovered from COVID-19. The material sequenced was PBMCs or T cells enriched from blood (not recorded which). Here the CDR3 DNA reads TGTGCCAGCAGCTGGACAGGGGGGAACTATGGCTACACCTTC. This translates into CASSWTGGNYGYTF.